This TCR beta chain was sequenced for a study of a mutant IDH1 vaccine in newly diagnosed glioma. Study details: Once 4-6 weeks had passed after radiotherapy alone, vaccination started, or it started with temozolomide cycles. Former treatment meant radiotherapy, temozolomide, or both; the majority had gotten both. V12 fell at week 35 and V13, the study end, at week 47.

Time point specified: week 47, end of study. One vaccine dose held 300 ug of mutant IDH1 20-mer peptide and came with topical imiquimod. Profiling relied on immunoSEQ multiplex PCR, and the TCRdb table lists in-frame clones only, not all of them. The data hold 56,000 or so clones, with roughly 76% observed a single time. This clone occurred a few times. The target antigen is unknown. The clonotype originates from a man aged 50-59 years with glioma. The sequences come from PBMCs, collected from a glioma patient whose treatment included an IDH1 peptide vaccine.

Written as DNA, the CDR3 is TGTGCCAGCTCACCCGGGGGCTACGAGCAGTACTTC. The encoded protein is CASSPGGYEQYF. The V call is TRBV18, the J call TRBJ2-7; D might be TRBD2 (6 bases). CDR1 and CDR2 from the germline V gene are KGHSH and LQKENI. V gave up 3 bases and J gave up 3 bases, with 6 bases separating them. The CDR3 covers 12 residues. The whole variable domain, remainder taken from reference TRBV18 and TRBJ2-7, is NAGVMQNPRHLVRRRGQEARLRCSPMKGHSHVYWYRQLPEEGLKFMVYLQKENIIDESGMPKERFSAEFPKEGPSILRIQQVVRGDSAAYFCASSPGGYEQYFGPGTRLTVT.